This entry features one T cell receptor (beta chain) sequence. The sample originates from a study of control samples from healthy donors and cancer patients. Assay used: immunoSEQ multiplex PCR; TCRdb lists only in-frame clones, some missing. The sample records around 53,000 clones, around 85% being singletons. This CDR3 contains 12 residues. Trimming took 8 bases from V and 2 from J, leaving 10 bases between them. From germline, CDR1 is SGHRS and CDR2 YFSETQ. This chain joins TRBV5-1 and TRBJ2-5; D is undetermined. Material: PBMCs. This receptor was identified in a woman between 50 and 59 years old with lung cancer. As DNA, the CDR3 is TGCGCCAGTAGTGGATCACAAGAGACCCAGTACTTC. This sequence encodes CASSGSQETQYF. The full variable domain, with the rest looked up from reference TRBV5-1 and TRBJ2-5, is KAGVTQTPRYLIKTRGQQVTLSCSPISGHRSVSWYQQTPGQGLQFLFEYFSETQRNKGNFPGRFSGRQFSNSRSEMNVSTLELGDSALYLCASSGSQETQYFGPGTRLLVL.